A single sample gave rise to the 7 T cell receptor beta chains below, sequenced in a study of blood T cell repertoires in COVID-19. Profiled with immunoSEQ multiplex PCR; TCRdb holds only in-frame clones, not every one. The table records approximately 500,000 clones, 85% to 90% of them present only once. The sequencing input was peripheral blood. The receptors were sampled from a woman aged 50 to 60 with COVID-19, enrolled during active disease.

This chain connects TRBV7-5 to TRBJ1-5. TRBV7-5 is designated a pseudogene. The CDR3 is 11 residues long. The CDR3 spells CASSVDQPQHF. Written as DNA, the CDR3 is TGTGCCAGCAGCGTCGATCAGCCCCAGCATTTT.

This clone has only one observation. The V and J genes are TRBV18 and TRBJ1-5; D is unclear. V lost 1 base, J lost 4 bases, and 8 bases lay in between. This CDR3 has 14 residues. Germline V CDR1 and CDR2: KGHSH, LQKENI. CDR3 sequence reads: CASSPQGENQPQHF. In DNA form, the CDR3 reads TGTGCCAGCTCACCACAGGGAGAAAATCAGCCCCAGCATTTT.

This chain uses TRBV6-5 with TRBJ2-2, with 9 bases identical to TRBD2. The germline gives CDR1 MNHEY, CDR2 SVGAGI. Trimming took 6 bases from V and 3 from J; bases not matched to a gene: 5. This CDR3 contains 15 residues. CDR3 nucleotide sequence: TGTGCCAGCAGCGCTAGCGGGGAGTACACCGGGGAGCTGTTTTTT. Translation gives CASSASGEYTGELFF.

The genes are TRBV5-1 and TRBJ2-1; no definite D call. Germline values: CDR1 SGHRS, CDR2 YFSETQ. V shed 4 bases and J shed 7 bases, with 9 bases lying between them. The CDR3 has 12 residues. The CDR3: CASSEVWNEQFF. CDR3 nucleotides: TGCGCCAGCAGCGAGGTTTGGAATGAGCAGTTCTTC. The variable domain in full, with the rest retrieved from reference TRBV5-1 and TRBJ2-1, is KAGVTQTPRYLIKTRGQQVTLSCSPISGHRSVSWYQQTPGQGLQFLFEYFSETQRNKGNFPGRFSGRQFSNSRSEMNVSTLELGDSALYLCASSEVWNEQFFGPGTRLTVL.

J is TRBJ1-6 and V is TRBV5-1; D unclear. Germline CDR1 SGHRS, CDR2 YFSETQ. The CDR3 length is 16 residues. Trimming stripped 0 bases from V and 3 bases from J, with 10 bases between. The CDR3 nucleotides are TGCGCCAGCAGCTTGGGGCAGGCGAACTATAATTCACCCCTCCACTTT. Translating it yields CASSLGQANYNSPLHF.

This clone was seen a single time. The CDR3 DNA follows: TGTGCCAGCAGCAATTACAGGGATTCCTACAATGAGCAGTTCTTC. Translation gives CASSNYRDSYNEQFF. This sequence joins TRBV3-1 (or the pseudogene TRBV3-2) and TRBJ2-1, with TRBD1 as a possible D gene (6 bases). Trimming cost V 5 bases and J 1 base, with 12 bases left between them. The CDR3 is 15 residues long. The germline gives CDR1 LGHDT, CDR2 YNNKEL (reference sequence).

The V gene is TRBV30, the J gene TRBJ2-7; 8 nucleotides align to TRBD1. The CDR3 is 13 residues long. Germline values: CDR1 GTSNPN, CDR2 SVGIG (reference sequence). The ends lost 1 base at V and 5 bases at J; junction bases unmatched: 4. CDR3 loop: CAWSGTGNDEQYF. Here the CDR3 DNA reads TGTGCCTGGAGTGGGACAGGGAACGACGAGCAGTACTTC.